This T cell receptor beta chain was captured by sequencing in a study of CD8 T cells in Susac syndrome. Random hexamers served to reverse transcribe about 0.5 to 1 ug RNA. Using its own MiXCR run on the immunoSEQ multiplex PCR reads, TCRdb lists one record per CDR3 protein. Counted here are 120,000 to 150,000 distinct CDR3 sequences, roughly 94% occurring once; the ten biggest clones make up less than 0.095%. V was shortened by 1 base and J by 8 bases, with 11 bases between the two germline ends. CDR1 SGHTA and CDR2 FQGNSA come from the germline V gene. The CDR3 length is 13 residues. This TCR derives from a human donor in good health. The rearrangement links TRBV7-2 to TRBJ1-2; tentative D call: TRBD1 (5 bases). The sample taken for sequencing was CD4+ T cells from PBMCs. The CDR3 loop is CASSLGRGQGYTF. In DNA, the CDR3 is TGTGCCAGCAGCTTAGGAAGGGGCCAAGGCTACACCTTC.